Shown below are 13 T cell receptor beta chains from a single sample sequenced in a study of blood T cell repertoires in COVID-19. Sequencing used immunoSEQ multiplex PCR; TCRdb keeps in-frame clones, though not all of them. The sample includes 250,000 to 300,000 clones, around 81% seen only once; the top ten take 3.4%. Sequenced input: PBMCs or T cells enriched from blood (not recorded which). All receptors derive from a man between 45 and 60 years old who had recovered from COVID-19.

The gene calls are TRBV3-1 (or the pseudogene TRBV3-2) and TRBJ2-7, with 7 nucleotides matching TRBD2. The ends lost 6 bases at V and 0 bases at J; junction bases unmatched: 5. Germline-derived CDR1 and CDR2 are LGHDT and YNNKEL (reference sequence). The CDR3 contains 14 residues. CDR3 nucleotide sequence: TGTGCCAGCAGTCGCGGGGGATACTCCTACGAGCAGTACTTC. As protein: CASSRGGYSYEQYF.

The chain combines TRBV30 with TRBJ1-2, with a weak D call TRBD1 (5 bases). Germline V gene lookup returns CDR1 GTSNPN and CDR2 SVGIG (reference sequence). The CDR3 runs to 11 residues. Trimming left V 2 bases short and J 6 bases short, with 7 bases between. The CDR3: CAWSPRDGYTF. The DNA of the CDR3 is TGTGCCTGGAGTCCCAGGGATGGCTACACCTTC. Supplemented by reference TRBV30 and TRBJ1-2, the full variable domain reads SQTIHQWPATLVQPVGSPLSLECTVEGTSNPNLYWYRQAAGRGLQLLFYSVGIGQISSEVPQNLSASRPQDRQFILSSKKLLLSDSGFYLCAWSPRDGYTFGSGTRLTVV.

The chain uses TRBV4-3 and TRBJ1-6; 8 bases agree with TRBD1. With V trimmed by 0 bases and J by 13 bases, 8 bases remained unmatched. The germline gives CDR1 LGHNA, CDR2 YSLEER. The CDR3 is 15 residues long. The CDR3 sequence is CASSQDLRDRLPLHF. CDR3 nucleotides: TGCGCCAGCAGCCAAGATTTGAGGGACAGGTTGCCCCTCCACTTT.

This clone was counted a few times. The chain recombines TRBV3-1 (or the pseudogene TRBV3-2) with TRBJ2-2; 11 bases match TRBD2. Germline V gene sequence: CDR1 LGHDT, CDR2 YNNKEL (reference sequence). V shed 4 bases, J shed 6 bases, and the junction held 4 bases outside the gene matches. This CDR3 comprises 15 residues. The CDR3 coding sequence is TGTGCCAGCAGCCGTAGCGGGGGGGGAGCCGGGGAGCTGTTTTTT. This translates into CASSRSGGGAGELFF.

The genes are TRBV5-1 and TRBJ1-1; D uncertain. Germline lookup yields CDR1 SGHRS and CDR2 YFSETQ. The CDR3 is 15 residues long. V was shortened by 1 base and J by 5 bases, with 15 bases between the two germline ends. The CDR3 loop is CASSLYPGEGTEAFF. The CDR3 DNA sequence: TGCGCCAGCAGCTTGTATCCGGGAGAAGGAACTGAAGCTTTCTTT.

This clone was recorded only once. The chain employs TRBV5-1 and TRBJ1-3; TRBD1 is a possible D gene (6 bases). Trimming removed 4 bases at V and 2 bases at J, with 16 bases between. Germline V gene sequence: CDR1 SGHRS, CDR2 YFSETQ. The CDR3 consists of 16 residues. Here the CDR3 reads CASSLQSGVPGNTIYF. The CDR3 DNA reads as TGCGCCAGCAGCCTACAATCAGGGGTCCCTGGAAACACCATATATTTT.

The chain combines TRBV4-1 with TRBJ1-5; D remains unclear. V lost 1 base and J lost 6, with 10 bases in between. The CDR3 is made up of 14 amino acids. The V gene's germline CDR1 is MGHRA and CDR2 YSYEKL. The CDR3 DNA sequence: TGCGCCAGCAGCCAAGGCTATCAGGTTCAGCCCCAGCATTTT. This codes for CASSQGYQVQPQHF.

The V and J genes are TRBV15 and TRBJ2-7; 8 bases line up with TRBD1. V shed 5 bases and J 5 bases; nucleotides not matched to a gene: 8. CDR1 and CDR2 from the germline V gene are LNHNV and YYDKDF (reference sequence). CDR3 length: 14 amino acids. In DNA form, the CDR3 reads TGTGCCACCAGCGTCCGACAGGGGAAGGACGAGCAGTACTTC. Protein: CATSVRQGKDEQYF.

This clone was detected only once. The chain links TRBV6-1 to TRBJ1-2, with 10 bases aligning to TRBD1. The CDR3 sequence is 15 residues long. Germline-derived CDR1 and CDR2 are MNHNS and SASEGT. V shed 3 bases and J 8 bases; nucleotides not matched to a gene: 9. CDR3: CASSDPLTGGGGYTF. CDR3 in DNA: TGTGCCAGCAGTGACCCTTTGACAGGGGGCGGGGGCTACACCTTC.

The count of this clone is one. The gene calls are TRBV7-6 and TRBJ1-1; 9 bases agree with TRBD1. Looked up from germline, CDR1 is SGHVS and CDR2 is FNYEAQ. This CDR3 contains 15 residues. V lost 5 bases, J lost 6 bases, and 10 bases stayed unmatched. Here the CDR3 DNA reads TGTGCCAGCAGCCCTCGCCCGGGACAGGGTGCTGAAGCTTTCTTT. As protein: CASSPRPGQGAEAFF.

The chain is built from TRBV9 and TRBJ2-5; 8 positions match TRBD2. This CDR3 region has 15 residues. The ends lost 4 bases at V and 4 bases at J; junction bases unmatched: 9. The V gene's germline CDR1 is SGDLS and CDR2 YYNGEE. CDR3 amino acids: CASSTSGGARETQYF. CDR3 coding DNA: TGTGCCAGCAGCACCTCGGGGGGGGCGCGAGAGACCCAGTACTTC.

This chain connects TRBV21-1 to TRBJ2-1; TRBD2, the table's D call, lacks a check against the DNA. TRBV21-1 represents a pseudogene. The CDR3 contains 16 residues. The CDR3, as DNA: TGTGCCAGCAGCAAAGTTACTAGCGGGAGGGGTAATGAGCAGTTCTTC. Its translation is CASSKVTSGRGNEQFF.

This clone was observed once. The V call is TRBV7-9, the J call TRBJ1-2; D possibly corresponds to TRBD1 (6 bases). V lost 2 bases and J lost 7, with 14 bases in between. Germline V gene data show CDR1 as SEHNR and CDR2 as FQNEAQ (reference sequence). This CDR3 has 14 amino acids. CDR3 in DNA: TGTGCCAGCAGCTTACTGGGGGCGGCTCTTGGCTACACCTTC. Translation: CASSLLGAALGYTF.